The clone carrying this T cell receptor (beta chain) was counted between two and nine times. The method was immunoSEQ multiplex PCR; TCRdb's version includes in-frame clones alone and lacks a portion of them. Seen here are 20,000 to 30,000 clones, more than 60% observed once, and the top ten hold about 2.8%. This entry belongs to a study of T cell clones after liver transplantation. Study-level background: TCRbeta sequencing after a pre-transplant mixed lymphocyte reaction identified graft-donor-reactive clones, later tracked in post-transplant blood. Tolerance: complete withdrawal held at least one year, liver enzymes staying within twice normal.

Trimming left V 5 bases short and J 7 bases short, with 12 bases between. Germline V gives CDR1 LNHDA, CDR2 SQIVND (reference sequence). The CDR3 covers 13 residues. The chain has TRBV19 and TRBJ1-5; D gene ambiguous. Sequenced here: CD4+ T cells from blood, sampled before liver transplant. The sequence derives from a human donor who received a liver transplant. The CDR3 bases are TGTGCCAGTAGTGAGAGGTCGGGGCAGCCCCAGCATTTT. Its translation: CASSERSGQPQHF.